A selection of T cell receptor beta chains follows, all from one sample in a study of T cells in Graves' hyperthyroidism and ophthalmopathy. TCRdb analysed the multiplex PCR reads with MiXCR anew, one entry per CDR3 protein. The sample gives some 770,000 distinct CDR3 sequences, roughly 15% of which show up once; under 10% is in the top ten. Material for sequencing was blood. Receptors originate from a man between 18 and 35 years old with Graves' hyperthyroidism. Each CDR3 is given with its conserved first and last residue. Each record gives: clone size, J gene, V gene, D gene, CDR3 DNA, CDR3 protein. A D gene is named only where the DNA matches it firmly. Clone size is given for some rows only: seen once, a few or many times, or a class if the clone is expanded.

size: few
J: TRBJ2-7
V: TRBV7-2
D: .
DNA: TGTGCCAGCAGCTTAAGCCCAGGCCCGCAGGTCTACGAGCAGTACTTC
CDR3: CASSLSPGPQVYEQYF

size: few
J: TRBJ2-3
V: TRBV3-1
D: TRBD2
DNA: TGTGCCAGCAGCCACCTAGCGGGAGAGGTAGATACGCAGTATTTT
CDR3: CASSHLAGEVDTQYF

size: few
J: TRBJ2-3
V: TRBV14
D: .
DNA: TGTGCCAGCAGCCAAGAGCCCAGGATGATCGGCACAGATACGCAGTATTTT
CDR3: CASSQEPRMIGTDTQYF

size: .
J: TRBJ2-7
V: TRBV5-1
D: .
DNA: TGCGCCAGCAGCTTCCGGGACGCGAACTACGAGCAGTACTTC
CDR3: CASSFRDANYEQYF

size: few
J: TRBJ2-7
V: TRBV20-1
D: .
DNA: TGCAGTGCTAGAGATTGGCAGGGGCCCTACGAGCAGTACTTC
CDR3: CSARDWQGPYEQYF

size: many
J: TRBJ2-7
V: TRBV12-3/TRBV12-4
D: TRBD2
DNA: TGTGCCAGCAGTTTTAGAAGGCTAGCGGGTACCTACGAGCAGTACTTC
CDR3: CASSFRRLAGTYEQYF

size: .
J: TRBJ2-7
V: TRBV19
D: .
DNA: TGTGCCAGTAGTATCGGCAGGGATGGGTACGAGCAGTACTTC
CDR3: CASSIGRDGYEQYF

size: many
J: TRBJ2-1
V: TRBV6-1
D: TRBD1
DNA: TGTGCCAGCAGTCGCAGGGGGACCGGGGATGAGCAGTTCTTC
CDR3: CASSRRGTGDEQFF

size: few
J: TRBJ2-7
V: TRBV7-9
D: .
DNA: TGTGCCAGCAGCTTAAACCCTACAGCGGCTGACGAGCAGTACTTC
CDR3: CASSLNPTAADEQYF

size: few
J: TRBJ2-7
V: TRBV20-1
D: TRBD2
DNA: TGCAGTGCTAGAGCCCCCAGGGAGGGCGGCGAGCAGTACTTC
CDR3: CSARAPREGGEQYF

size: many
J: TRBJ2-7
V: TRBV28
D: TRBD2
DNA: TGTGCCAGCATTAGGACTGGACTAGCGGAAAAGTCCTACGAGCAGTACTTC
CDR3: CASIRTGLAEKSYEQYF

size: few
J: TRBJ1-1
V: TRBV10-3
D: TRBD1
DNA: TGTGCCATCAGTGAGTTACAGGGGGATCCGAACACTGAAGCTTTCTTT
CDR3: CAISELQGDPNTEAFF

size: .
J: TRBJ2-4
V: TRBV20-1
D: .
DNA: TGCAGTGCTAGGCCTACTGGTGGGAAAAACATTCAGTACTTC
CDR3: CSARPTGGKNIQYF

size: few
J: TRBJ2-5
V: TRBV7-2
D: TRBD2
DNA: TGTGCCAGCAGCTTTAGGTCCGGGACTAGCGGGAAAGGATTGCAAGAGACCCAGTACTTC
CDR3: CASSFRSGTSGKGLQETQYF

size: .
J: TRBJ2-7
V: TRBV6-1
D: TRBD2
DNA: TGTGCCAGCAGTGACACGGGACTAGCTTACGAGCAGTACTTC
CDR3: CASSDTGLAYEQYF

size: few
J: TRBJ1-3
V: TRBV15
D: .
DNA: TGTGCCACCAGCAGAGAGAGGGTTGCTGGAAACACCATATATTTT
CDR3: CATSRERVAGNTIYF

size: few
J: TRBJ1-5
V: TRBV20-1
D: TRBD1
DNA: TGCAGTGCCGCCGGGACAGCTGATCAGCCCCAGCATTTT
CDR3: CSAAGTADQPQHF

size: many
J: TRBJ2-2
V: TRBV7-3
D: .
DNA: TGTGCCAGCAGCTTAACGAGGTCCACCGGGGAGCTGTTTTTT
CDR3: CASSLTRSTGELFF

size: .
J: TRBJ2-7
V: TRBV7-2
D: TRBD1
DNA: TGTGCCAGCAGCTTAGTGGGACAGGGTAAGTCCCACGAGCAGTACTTC
CDR3: CASSLVGQGKSHEQYF

size: .
J: TRBJ2-4
V: TRBV29-1
D: .
DNA: TGCAGCGTCATCGCGGCATATGGGCCCAAAAACATTCAGTACTTC
CDR3: CSVIAAYGPKNIQYF

size: many
J: TRBJ2-1
V: TRBV5-1
D: TRBD2
DNA: TGCGCCAGCAGCTTGGGCGGGAGAGGGAACAATGAGCAGTTCTTC
CDR3: CASSLGGRGNNEQFF

size: many
J: TRBJ2-1
V: TRBV28
D: TRBD2
DNA: TGTGCCAGCAGTTTATCACTCGGGGGAGGGCCCTACAATGAGCAGTTCTTC
CDR3: CASSLSLGGGPYNEQFF

size: .
J: TRBJ2-3
V: TRBV12-3/TRBV12-4
D: .
DNA: TGTGCCAGCAGCCCTTGGGGGGCGGTCGTAGCAGATACGCAGTATTTT
CDR3: CASSPWGAVVADTQYF

size: few
J: TRBJ2-1
V: TRBV19
D: TRBD2
DNA: TGTGCCAGTAGTGTCTGGGACCGGGGGGTACAGTTCTTC
CDR3: CASSVWDRGVQFF